The rows below give T cell receptor beta chains drawn from one sample of a study of blood T cell repertoires in COVID-19. Assay: immunoSEQ multiplex PCR; the TCRdb copy retains only in-frame clones and omits some. Of over 250,000 clones detected, roughly nine tenths appear once; the ten largest clones hold roughly 9.8%. Source material: peripheral blood. Every receptor here comes from a man between 40 and 49 years old who had recovered from COVID-19. Both conserved end residues are part of each CDR3.

>TRBV19
CASSITGDYGYTF
>TRBV2
CASIGQRDTGELFF
>TRBV5-1
CASSLLAALPGELFF
>TRBV6-6
CASRKTGGAEQPQHF
>TRBV18
CASSPRGGTDTQYF
>TRBV19
CASTPGRGNNSPLHF
>TRBV6-2/TRBV6-3
CASSYKRGGGNANTQYF
>TRBV5-8
CASSLVGRGYGYTF
>TRBV6-2/TRBV6-3
CASSYGPPPDTQYF
>TRBV5-1
CASSAGLAGGPDEQYF